This TCR beta chain was documented in a study of cytomegalovirus exposure and HLA in healthy donors. The germline V gene encodes CDR1 SGDLS and CDR2 YYNGEE. The CDR3 has 14 residues. With 4 bases clipped from V and 2 bases from J, the junction kept 6 bases outside the gene matches. The PCR contained 60 Vbeta and 13 Jbeta primers. The protocol was immunoSEQ multiplex PCR, while the TCRdb copy is restricted to in-frame clones and leaves out a portion. The sample contains some 130,000 clones, 65% to 70% of which appear only once. The sample consisted of PBMCs. The gene calls are TRBV9 and TRBJ2-7, with TRBD1 matching 7 bases. This receptor was taken from a human donor in good health. In DNA form, the CDR3 reads TGTGCCAGCAGCTTTAGGGACAGAGCCTACGAGCAGTACTTC. Encoded protein: CASSFRDRAYEQYF. The full variable domain, its missing parts supplied by reference TRBV9 and TRBJ2-7, is DSGVTQTPKHLITATGQRVTLRCSPRSGDLSVYWYQQSLDQGLQFLIQYYNGEERAKGNILERFSAQQFPDLHSELNLSSLELGDSALYFCASSFRDRAYEQYFGPGTRLTVT.